A single sample gave rise to the 28 T cell receptor beta chains below, sequenced in a study of T cells in Graves' hyperthyroidism and ophthalmopathy. Regions amplified from RNA transcripts were the TCR beta CDR3 regions. Primed by the HTBI set, a first-round RT-PCR was run on the TCR CDR3. Each CDR3 protein gets one entry after TCRdb re-called the multiplex PCR reads with MiXCR. The data contain some 270,000 distinct CDR3 sequences, 24% of them singletons. Material for sequencing was blood. These receptors originate from a woman in her thirties or forties with Graves' ophthalmopathy.

In its sample, this clonotype was seen many times. The chain is built from TRBV6-5 and TRBJ2-4; 7 nucleotides agree with TRBD2. Germline CDR1 and CDR2: MNHEY and SVGAGI. This CDR3 has 15 amino acids. With 6 bases clipped from V and 8 bases from J, the junction kept 13 bases outside the gene matches. The CDR3 here is CASSFGEWGGDIQYF. CDR3 bases: TGTGCCAGCAGCTTCGGGGAGTGGGGGGGGGACATTCAGTACTTC.

V gene TRBV7-2 combines with J gene TRBJ1-1; maybe TRBD1 (6 bases). Trimming stripped 6 bases from V and 1 base from J, with 15 bases between. The CDR3 runs 15 residues. Germline values: CDR1 SGHTA, CDR2 FQGNSA. The CDR3 DNA sequence: TGTGCCAGCAGATCGAGGACAGCGTCGAACACTGAAGCTTTCTTT. Translating it yields CASRSRTASNTEAFF.

This clonotype occurred many times. This chain uses TRBV6-5 with TRBJ2-7; 9 bases are a match to TRBD2. Germline V CDR1 and CDR2: MNHEY, SVGAGI. V was pared by 5 bases and J by 0 bases, with 5 bases of the junction left unmatched. The CDR3 loop spans 15 amino acids. CDR3 amino acids: CASSPGLARSYEQYF. The DNA for the CDR3 is TGTGCCAGCAGTCCGGGACTAGCCCGCTCCTACGAGCAGTACTTC.

There are many counts of this clonotype. V and J are TRBV27 and TRBJ2-7; D is undetermined. CDR3 length: 13 amino acids. The V end was cut by 3 bases, the J end by 7 bases, with 13 bases between. The germline CDR1 and CDR2 sequences are MNHEY and SMNVEV (reference sequence). This chain's CDR3 is CASSLRQAREQYF. The CDR3 DNA sequence: TGTGCCAGCAGTTTGCGGCAGGCACGTGAGCAGTACTTC.

This clonotype has at least ten counts. This chain connects TRBV15 to TRBJ2-7; TRBD2 agrees at 7 bases. CDR3 length equals 18 residues. V was clipped by 1 base and J by 0 bases; unmatched bases: 12. The germline V gene encodes CDR1 LNHNV and CDR2 YYDKDF (reference sequence). The CDR3 is CATSRVLGGKGDSYEQYF. In DNA, the CDR3 is TGTGCCACCAGCAGAGTATTGGGAGGGAAAGGGGACTCCTACGAGCAGTACTTC.

The chain has TRBV6-1 and TRBJ1-5; possible D gene TRBD1, 5 bases. The length of the CDR3 is 17 residues. CDR1 MNHNS and CDR2 SASEGT come from the germline V gene. V gave up 7 bases and J gave up 3 bases, with 22 bases separating them. CDR3 sequence: CASNVRRGTGDNQPQHF. The CDR3 DNA reads as TGTGCCAGCAACGTAAGAAGGGGAACGGGGGACAATCAGCCCCAGCATTTT.

This clonotype was recorded many times. The V call is TRBV2, the J call TRBJ2-5; 10 nucleotides line up with TRBD2. CDR3 size: 16 residues. J lost 5 bases, V lost 1 base, and 7 bases had no gene match. The germline V gene encodes CDR1 SNHLY and CDR2 FYNNEI. The chain's CDR3 is CASSEVASGSGETQYF. The CDR3 DNA is TGTGCCAGCAGTGAAGTGGCTAGCGGGAGCGGGGAGACCCAGTACTTC. Combining the CDR3 with reference TRBV2 and TRBJ2-5 gives the whole variable domain EPEVTQTPSHQVTQMGQEVILRCVPISNHLYFYWYRQILGQKVEFLVSFYNNEISEKSEIFDDQFSVERPDGSNFTLKIRSTKLEDSAMYFCASSEVASGSGETQYFGPGTRLLVL.

The table lists this clonotype with many counts. This sequence joins TRBV28 and TRBJ1-5; 7 positions agree with TRBD1. The CDR3 sequence is 14 residues long. CDR1 is MDHEN, CDR2 SYDVKM, per germline. With V trimmed by 2 bases and J by 6 bases, 4 bases remained unmatched. CDR3: CASSLGTVIQPQHF. For the CDR3, the DNA is TGTGCCAGCAGTTTAGGGACAGTCATTCAGCCCCAGCATTTT.

This clonotype was observed a few times. A much larger clonotype is one base distant, so this may be a read error. The rearrangement joins TRBV20-1 to TRBJ1-1; the D is unclear. CDR3 length: 13 residues. The germline V gene has CDR1 DFQATT and CDR2 SNEGSKA (reference sequence). The ends were cut back, 0 bases at V and 6 bases at J, with 11 bases in the middle. CDR3: CSARDTGYAEAFF. Here the CDR3 DNA reads TGCAGTGCTAGAGATACGGGGTACGCTGAAGCTTTCTTT.

DNA of the CDR3: TGTGCCAGCGGAGTGGGGACAGGTAGCAATCAGCCCCAGCATTTT. Translating it yields CASGVGTGSNQPQHF. The gene calls are TRBV6-1 and TRBJ1-5; 8 positions match TRBD1. CDR1 and CDR2 (germline): MNHNS, SASEGT. There are 15 residues in the CDR3. V lost 8 bases and J lost 0; bases outside the gene matches: 6.

Many counts were recorded for this clonotype. The rearrangement uses TRBV15 and TRBJ2-5, with TRBD2 identical over 13 bases. The CDR3 runs 13 residues. Germline V gene sequence: CDR1 LNHNV, CDR2 YYDKDF (reference sequence). V shed 11 bases and J 4 bases; nucleotides not matched to a gene: 4. CDR3 DNA: TGTGCCTTCCGACTAGCGGGAGGAGAGACCCAGTACTTC. Protein sequence: CAFRLAGGETQYF.

This clonotype was seen many times. The V call is TRBV2, the J call TRBJ2-5; D ambiguous. The germline CDR1 and CDR2 sequences are SNHLY and FYNNEI. This CDR3 is built from 12 residues. Trimming took off 7 bases at V and 4 bases at J, with 10 bases between the two ends. The CDR3 nucleotides read TGTGCCAGCAAAAGGGAAGCAGAGACCCAGTACTTC. This translates into CASKREAETQYF. Full variable domain (outside the CDR3, taken from reference TRBV2 and TRBJ2-5): EPEVTQTPSHQVTQMGQEVILRCVPISNHLYFYWYRQILGQKVEFLVSFYNNEISEKSEIFDDQFSVERPDGSNFTLKIRSTKLEDSAMYFCASKREAETQYFGPGTRLLVL.

This clonotype was counted ten times or more. For the CDR3, the DNA is TGTGCCAGCAGCCTGGGACTGGGACGCTACGAGCAGTACTTC. Amino acids: CASSLGLGRYEQYF. J is TRBJ2-7 and V is TRBV12-3 or TRBV12-4; maybe TRBD2 (6 bases). Trimming took off 6 bases at V and 3 bases at J, with 15 bases between the two ends. The CDR3 totals 14 residues.

The table lists this clonotype with a few counts. This chain connects TRBV5-1 to TRBJ2-5, with D possibly TRBD1 on 6 matching bases. Germline CDR1 reads SGHRS; CDR2 reads YFSETQ. The CDR3 length is 13 residues. V gave up 5 bases and J gave up 4 bases, with 12 bases separating them. The CDR3, as DNA: TGCGCCAGCAGGCAGGGGTTCGGAGAGACCCAGTACTTC. Translating gives CASRQGFGETQYF.

This clonotype was counted only a few times. This chain joins TRBV11-2 and TRBJ2-5; D uncertain. The CDR3 has 12 amino acids. The ends were cut back, 1 base at V and 6 bases at J, with 6 bases in the middle. Germline V gene sequence: CDR1 SGHAT, CDR2 FQNNGV. CDR3 in amino acids: CASSLGLKTQYF. As DNA, the CDR3 is TGTGCCAGCAGCTTAGGGTTGAAGACCCAGTACTTC.

This clonotype has ten or more counts. The J gene is TRBJ2-6, the V gene TRBV28; 9 positions agree with TRBD1. Germline V gives CDR1 MDHEN, CDR2 SYDVKM. CDR3 length: 18 amino acids. V shed 4 bases, J shed 0 bases, and the junction held 7 bases outside the gene matches. CDR3 sequence reads: CASSSPTGGVSGANVLTF. The CDR3 DNA follows: TGTGCCAGCAGTTCGCCGACAGGGGGGGTCTCTGGGGCCAACGTCCTGACTTTC. The whole variable domain, filled in from reference TRBV28 and TRBJ2-6, reads DVKVTQSSRYLVKRTGEKVFLECVQDMDHENMFWYRQDPGLGLRLIYFSYDVKMKEKGDIPEGYSVSREKKERFSLILESASTNQTSMYLCASSSPTGGVSGANVLTFGAGSRLTVL.

A word on this clonotype: It may be a read error: a sequence one base away is much more abundant. This chain connects TRBV20-1 to TRBJ1-2; a weak D match, TRBD1 (5 bases). V was trimmed by 5 bases and J by 3 bases, leaving 13 bases between them. Germline assignment: CDR1 DFQATT and CDR2 SNEGSKA (reference sequence). The CDR3 has 13 residues. The CDR3, as DNA: TGCAGTGCTGGACACTCCATAGACTATGGCTACACCTTC. It codes for CSAGHSIDYGYTF.

The chain links TRBV20-1 to TRBJ2-1; possible D gene TRBD2, 6 bases. The CDR3 loop spans 12 amino acids. V gave up 2 bases and J gave up 10 bases, with 12 bases separating them. CDR1 and CDR2 (germline): DFQATT, SNEGSKA (reference sequence). The DNA of the CDR3 is TGCAGTGCTAGAAGGGCGGGAAGGGAGCAGTTCTTC. This translates into CSARRAGREQFF.

The chain carries TRBV6-2 or TRBV6-3 and TRBJ1-5; D might be TRBD1 (5 bases). Trimming pared 6 bases from V and 5 bases from J, leaving 14 bases between. In germline, CDR1 is MNHEY, CDR2 SVGEGT. The CDR3 covers 14 residues. The CDR3 DNA follows: TGTGCCAGCAGGGTAGCAGGGAACGATCAGCCCCAGCATTTT. Translation gives CASRVAGNDQPQHF.

This clonotype was detected ten times or more. The rearrangement uses TRBV20-1 and TRBJ1-2, with D tentatively TRBD1 (5 bases). The germline V and J ends were trimmed by 1 base and 4 bases, with 16 bases remaining between them. The CDR3 is 15 amino acids. From germline, CDR1 is DFQATT and CDR2 SNEGSKA (reference sequence). The CDR3 coding sequence is TGCAGTGCTAGAGCCGGGATCCCTAGGGGCTATGGCTACACCTTC. Translating it yields CSARAGIPRGYGYTF.

This clonotype was picked up many times. V gene TRBV2 combines with J gene TRBJ2-5; unclear D gene. Trimming removed 6 bases from V and 4 bases from J, with 6 bases in between. The CDR3 length is 11 residues. From germline, CDR1 is SNHLY and CDR2 FYNNEI. The CDR3 DNA sequence: TGTGCCAGCAGGCGCGGAGAGACCCAGTACTTC. This translates into CASRRGETQYF.

This clonotype was counted at least ten times. The chain links TRBV7-3 to TRBJ2-2, with 7 bases lining up with TRBD2. Germline CDR1 SGHTA, CDR2 FQGTGA. J gave up 7 bases and V 5 bases, and 7 bases lay outside the gene matches. This CDR3 is 14 amino acids long. CDR3 bases: TGTGCCAGCAGCCTGACTAGCACGGACGGGGAGCTGTTTTTT. Its protein product is CASSLTSTDGELFF.

This clonotype was detected a few times. The chain has TRBV11-1 and TRBJ2-5, with 7 bases matching TRBD1. The CDR3 length is 15 residues. V lost 5 bases to trimming and J lost 0 bases; unmatched junction nucleotides: 6. Germline values: CDR1 SGHAT, CDR2 FQDESV (reference sequence). The CDR3 DNA reads TGTGCCAGCAGCACGGGACAGCAACACCAAGAGACCCAGTACTTC. Protein sequence: CASSTGQQHQETQYF.

In its sample, this clonotype was seen once. The rearrangement links TRBV7-3 to TRBJ2-5; 13 bases are shared with TRBD2. The CDR3 spans 17 residues. V lost 2 bases, J lost 5 bases, and 8 bases stayed unmatched. Germline values: CDR1 SGHTA, CDR2 FQGTGA. The CDR3 nucleotides read TGTGCCAGCAGCTTAGCTCGACTAGCGGGGGGACGTGAGACCCAGTACTTC. The encoded protein is CASSLARLAGGRETQYF.

This clonotype was picked up many times. V is TRBV25-1 and J is TRBJ2-5; 7 bases are a match to TRBD1. The CDR3 is 14 residues long. Germline lookup yields CDR1 MGHDK and CDR2 SYGVNS. V lost 0 bases, J lost 3 bases, and 1 base stayed unmatched. CDR3 DNA: TGTGCCAGCAGTGAATATGACAGGGAAGAGACCCAGTACTTC. Residues: CASSEYDREETQYF.

This clonotype was seen a handful of times. The chain uses TRBV7-6 and TRBJ2-5; D not certain. This CDR3 spans 16 amino acids. Germline V gene lookup returns CDR1 SGHVS and CDR2 FNYEAQ. V dropped 1 base and J dropped 2 bases, with 14 bases sitting between them. DNA of the CDR3: TGTGCCAGCAGCTTAGGTGGGGTTGTATGGCAAGAGACCCAGTACTTC. Translated, it gives CASSLGGVVWQETQYF.

This clonotype was counted ten times or more. The J gene is TRBJ2-7, the V gene TRBV30, with 13 bases lining up with TRBD2. The CDR3 is made up of 15 amino acids. V dropped 2 bases and J dropped 9; count of bases not matched to a gene: 10. The V gene's germline CDR1 is GTSNPN and CDR2 SVGIG (reference sequence). In nucleotides, the CDR3 is TGTGCCTGGAGTCCACTAGCGGGAGGGCGTACGGGGCAGTACTTC. It codes for CAWSPLAGGRTGQYF.

This clonotype showed up many times. This rearrangement joins TRBV4-1 to TRBJ2-7; 7 bases are shared with TRBD2. Germline lookup yields CDR1 MGHRA and CDR2 YSYEKL. Trimming at V came to 4 bases and at J to 2 bases, leaving 8 bases not matched to a gene. The CDR3 contains 15 residues. The CDR3 nucleotides are TGCGCCAGCAGCCGATCTAGCGGAGAAGCCTACGAGCAGTACTTC. Amino acids: CASSRSSGEAYEQYF.